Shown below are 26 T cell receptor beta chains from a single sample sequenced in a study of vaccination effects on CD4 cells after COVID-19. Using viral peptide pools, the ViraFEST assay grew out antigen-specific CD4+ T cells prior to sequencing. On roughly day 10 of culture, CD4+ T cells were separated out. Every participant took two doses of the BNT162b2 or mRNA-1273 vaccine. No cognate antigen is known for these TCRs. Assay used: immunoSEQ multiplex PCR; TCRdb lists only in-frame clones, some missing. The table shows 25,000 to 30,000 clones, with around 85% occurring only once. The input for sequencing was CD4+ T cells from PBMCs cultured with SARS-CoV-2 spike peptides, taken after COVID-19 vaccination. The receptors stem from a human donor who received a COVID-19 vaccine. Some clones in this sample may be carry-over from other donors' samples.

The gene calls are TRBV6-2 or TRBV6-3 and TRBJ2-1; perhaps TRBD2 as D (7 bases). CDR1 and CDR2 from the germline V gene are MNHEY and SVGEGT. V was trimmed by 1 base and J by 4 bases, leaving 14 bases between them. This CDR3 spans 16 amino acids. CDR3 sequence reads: CASSYLGGGPYNEQFF. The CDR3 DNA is TGTGCCAGCAGTTACTTGGGCGGGGGCCCGTACAATGAGCAGTTCTTC.

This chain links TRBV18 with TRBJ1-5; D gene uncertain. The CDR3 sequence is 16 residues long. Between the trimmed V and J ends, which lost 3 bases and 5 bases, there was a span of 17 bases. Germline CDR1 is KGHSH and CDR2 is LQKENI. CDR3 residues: CASSPIASSRDQPQHF. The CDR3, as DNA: TGTGCCAGCTCACCTATCGCATCCTCAAGGGATCAGCCCCAGCATTTT.

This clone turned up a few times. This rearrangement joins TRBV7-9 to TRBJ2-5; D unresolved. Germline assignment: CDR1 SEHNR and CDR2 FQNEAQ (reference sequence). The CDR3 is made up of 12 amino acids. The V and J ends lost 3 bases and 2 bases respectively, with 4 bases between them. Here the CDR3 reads CASSFGQETQYF. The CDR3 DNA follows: TGTGCCAGCAGCTTTGGACAAGAGACCCAGTACTTC.

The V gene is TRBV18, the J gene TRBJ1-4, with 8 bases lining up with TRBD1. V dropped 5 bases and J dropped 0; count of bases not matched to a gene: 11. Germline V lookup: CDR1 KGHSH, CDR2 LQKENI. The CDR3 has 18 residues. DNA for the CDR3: TGTGCCAGCTCATTGCGGGGACAGGCGACTGCAACTAATGAAAAACTGTTTTTT. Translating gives CASSLRGQATATNEKLFF.

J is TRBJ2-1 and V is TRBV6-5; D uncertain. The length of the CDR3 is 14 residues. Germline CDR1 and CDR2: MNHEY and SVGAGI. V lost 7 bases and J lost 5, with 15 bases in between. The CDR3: CASNSRRSDNEQFF. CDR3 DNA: TGTGCCAGCAATTCCAGGCGCAGCGACAATGAGCAGTTCTTC.

The CDR3 coding sequence is TGTGCCAGTAGACGGGACGGGACTAAGAACACCGGGGAGCTGTTTTTT. Protein: CASRRDGTKNTGELFF. J is TRBJ2-2 and V is TRBV19, with TRBD2 matching 7 bases. Trimming took 6 bases from V and 1 from J; bases not matched to a gene: 8. Per germline, CDR1 LNHDA and CDR2 SQIVND (reference sequence). The CDR3 extends over 16 amino acids.

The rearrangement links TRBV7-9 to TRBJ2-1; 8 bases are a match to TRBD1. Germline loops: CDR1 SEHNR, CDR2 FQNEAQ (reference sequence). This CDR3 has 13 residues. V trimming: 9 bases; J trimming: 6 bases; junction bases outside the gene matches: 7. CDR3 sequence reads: CASQLTGGNEQFF. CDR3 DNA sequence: TGTGCCAGTCAACTCACAGGGGGCAATGAGCAGTTCTTC.

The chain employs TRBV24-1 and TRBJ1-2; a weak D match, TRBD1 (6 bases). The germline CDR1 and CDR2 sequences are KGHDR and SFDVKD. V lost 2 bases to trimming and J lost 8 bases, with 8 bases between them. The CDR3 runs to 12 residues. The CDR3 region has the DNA TGTGCCACCAGTGATTCAGGGGAGGGCTACACCTTC. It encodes CATSDSGEGYTF.

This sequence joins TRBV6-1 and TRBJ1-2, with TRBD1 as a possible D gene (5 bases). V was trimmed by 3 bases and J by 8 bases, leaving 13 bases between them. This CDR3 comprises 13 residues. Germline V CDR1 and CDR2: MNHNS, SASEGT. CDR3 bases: TGTGCCAGCAGTGAGCAGGCTAGGGGAGGCTACACCTTC. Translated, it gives CASSEQARGGYTF.

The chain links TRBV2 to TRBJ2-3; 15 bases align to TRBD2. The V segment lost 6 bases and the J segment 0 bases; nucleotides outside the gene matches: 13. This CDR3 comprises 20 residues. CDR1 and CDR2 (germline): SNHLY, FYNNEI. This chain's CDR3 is CASRHRTGTSGGFSTDTQYF. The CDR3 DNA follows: TGTGCCAGCAGGCATAGAACCGGGACTAGCGGGGGGTTTAGCACAGATACGCAGTATTTT.

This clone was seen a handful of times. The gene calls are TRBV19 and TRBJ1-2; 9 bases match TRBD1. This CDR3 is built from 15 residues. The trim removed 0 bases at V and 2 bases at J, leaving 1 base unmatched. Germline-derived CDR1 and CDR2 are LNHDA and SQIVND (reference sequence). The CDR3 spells CASSIEGTGNYGYTF. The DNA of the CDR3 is TGTGCCAGTAGTATAGAGGGGACAGGGAACTATGGCTACACCTTC.

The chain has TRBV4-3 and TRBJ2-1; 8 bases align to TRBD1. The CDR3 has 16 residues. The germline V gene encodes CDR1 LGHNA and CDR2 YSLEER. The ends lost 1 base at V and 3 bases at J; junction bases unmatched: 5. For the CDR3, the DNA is TGCGCCAGCAGCCAAGGGACAGGGCGCATCTACAATGAGCAGTTCTTC. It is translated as CASSQGTGRIYNEQFF.

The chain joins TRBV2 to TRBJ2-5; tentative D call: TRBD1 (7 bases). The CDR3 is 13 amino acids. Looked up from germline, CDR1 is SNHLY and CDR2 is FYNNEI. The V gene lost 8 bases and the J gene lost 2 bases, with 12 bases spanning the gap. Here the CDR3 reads CASGAGQQETQYF. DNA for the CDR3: TGTGCCAGCGGGGCGGGACAGCAAGAGACCCAGTACTTC.

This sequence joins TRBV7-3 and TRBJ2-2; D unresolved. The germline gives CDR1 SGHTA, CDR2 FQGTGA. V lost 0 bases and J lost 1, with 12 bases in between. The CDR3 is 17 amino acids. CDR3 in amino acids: CASSLTPIFKNTGELFF. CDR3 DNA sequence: TGTGCCAGCAGCTTAACTCCAATTTTTAAGAACACCGGGGAGCTGTTTTTT.

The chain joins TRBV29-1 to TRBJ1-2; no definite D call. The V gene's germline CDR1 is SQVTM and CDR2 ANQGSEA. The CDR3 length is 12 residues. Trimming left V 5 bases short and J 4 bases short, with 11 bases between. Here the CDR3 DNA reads TGCAGCGTTTTTTCCGAGGGCTATGGCTACACCTTC. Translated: CSVFSEGYGYTF.

The CDR3 reads CATQTGQGYNEQFF. The CDR3 DNA sequence: TGTGCCACTCAAACGGGACAGGGATACAATGAGCAGTTCTTC. The rearrangement joins TRBV19 to TRBJ2-1; 9 nucleotides agree with TRBD1. Trimming cost V 10 bases and J 4 bases; bases outside gene matches: 8. The CDR3 covers 14 residues. CDR1 and CDR2 from the germline V gene are LNHDA and SQIVND (reference sequence).

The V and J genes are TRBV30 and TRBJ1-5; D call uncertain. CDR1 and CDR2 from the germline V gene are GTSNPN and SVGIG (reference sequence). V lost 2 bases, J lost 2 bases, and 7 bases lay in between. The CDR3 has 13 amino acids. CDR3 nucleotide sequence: TGTGCCTGGAGTCAAAGGGGCAATCAGCCCCAGCATTTT. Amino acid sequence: CAWSQRGNQPQHF.

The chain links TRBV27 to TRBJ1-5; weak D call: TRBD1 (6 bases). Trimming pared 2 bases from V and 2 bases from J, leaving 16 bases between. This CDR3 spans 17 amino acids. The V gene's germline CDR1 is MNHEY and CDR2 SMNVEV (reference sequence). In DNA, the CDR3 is TGTGCCAGCAGTTTAGGTGGGGGGCGAGGGGGCAATCAGCCCCAGCATTTT. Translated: CASSLGGGRGGNQPQHF.

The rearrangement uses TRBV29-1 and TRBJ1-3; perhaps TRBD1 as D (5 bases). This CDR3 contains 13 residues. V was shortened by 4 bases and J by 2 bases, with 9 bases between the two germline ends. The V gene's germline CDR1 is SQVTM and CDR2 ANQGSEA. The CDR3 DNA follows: TGCAGCGTTGGAAAGGGGACTGGAAACACCATATATTTT. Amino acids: CSVGKGTGNTIYF. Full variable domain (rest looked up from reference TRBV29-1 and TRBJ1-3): SAVISQKPSRDICQRGTSLTIQCQVDSQVTMMFWYRQQPGQSLTLIATANQGSEATYESGFVIDKFPISRPNLTFSTLTVSNMSPEDSSIYLCSVGKGTGNTIYFGEGSWLTVV.

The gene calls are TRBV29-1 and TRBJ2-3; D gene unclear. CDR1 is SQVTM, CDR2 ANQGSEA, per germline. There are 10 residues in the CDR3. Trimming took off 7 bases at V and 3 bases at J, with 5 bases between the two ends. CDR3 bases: TGCAGCGGTGGGACAGATACGCAGTATTTT. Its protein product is CSGGTDTQYF.

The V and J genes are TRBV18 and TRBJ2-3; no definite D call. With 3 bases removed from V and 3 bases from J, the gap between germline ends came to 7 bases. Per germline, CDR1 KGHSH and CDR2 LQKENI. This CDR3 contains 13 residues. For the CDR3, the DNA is TGTGCCAGCTCACCTGGTGCGACAGATACGCAGTATTTT. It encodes CASSPGATDTQYF.

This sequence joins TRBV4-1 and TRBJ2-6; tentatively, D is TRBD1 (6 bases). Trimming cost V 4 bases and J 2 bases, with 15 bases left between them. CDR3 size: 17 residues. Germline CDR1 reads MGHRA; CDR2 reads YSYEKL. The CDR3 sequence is CASSRRAGAPGANVLTF. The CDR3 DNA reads TGCGCCAGCAGCCGCCGCGCAGGGGCTCCTGGGGCCAACGTCCTGACTTTC.

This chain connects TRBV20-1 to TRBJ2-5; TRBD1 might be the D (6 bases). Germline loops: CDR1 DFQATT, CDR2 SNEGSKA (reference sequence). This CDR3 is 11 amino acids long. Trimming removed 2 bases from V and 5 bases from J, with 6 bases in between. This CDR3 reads CSARQGETQYF. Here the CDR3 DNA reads TGCAGTGCTAGACAGGGGGAGACCCAGTACTTC.

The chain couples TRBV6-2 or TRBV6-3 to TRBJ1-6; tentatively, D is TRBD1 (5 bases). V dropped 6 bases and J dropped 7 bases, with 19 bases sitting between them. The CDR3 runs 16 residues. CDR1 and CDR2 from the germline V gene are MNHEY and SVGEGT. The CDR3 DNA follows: TGTGCCAGCAGCTCCCCCGTTCGACAGTTGAATTCACCCCTCCACTTT. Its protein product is CASSSPVRQLNSPLHF.

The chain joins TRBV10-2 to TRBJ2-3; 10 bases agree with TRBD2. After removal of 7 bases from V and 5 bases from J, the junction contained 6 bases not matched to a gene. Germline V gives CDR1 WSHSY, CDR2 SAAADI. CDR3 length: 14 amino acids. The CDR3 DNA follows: TGCGCCAGCAATCTAGCGGGGGAGGTAGATACGCAGTATTTT. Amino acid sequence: CASNLAGEVDTQYF.

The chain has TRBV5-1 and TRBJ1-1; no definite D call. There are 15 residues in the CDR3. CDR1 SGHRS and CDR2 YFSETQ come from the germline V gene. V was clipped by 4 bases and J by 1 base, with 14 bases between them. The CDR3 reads CASSDERVGNTEAFF. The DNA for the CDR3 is TGCGCCAGCAGCGACGAACGGGTGGGGAACACTGAAGCTTTCTTT.